The 24 T cell receptor beta chains below come from one sample, sequenced in a study of immune heterogeneity within non-small cell lung tumors. The authors used roughly 650 ng of bulk tumor genomic DNA per sample as template. Surgery yielded several widely spaced biopsies per primary tumor. The study enrolled patients with untreated, newly diagnosed non-small cell lung cancer who underwent curative surgery. Amplification of the TCR beta CDR3 was achieved through multiplex PCR with 32 V and 13 J primers. TCRdb reprocessed the multiplex PCR reads via MiXCR and lists one record per CDR3 protein. The sample contains about 22,000 distinct CDR3 sequences, 25% to 30% of which appear only once. The sample consisted of lung tumor tissue. The receptors were gathered from a man between 35 and 55 years old with non-small cell lung cancer.

V and J are TRBV6-1 and TRBJ1-3; the D is unclear. V gave up 7 bases and J gave up 2 bases, with 15 bases separating them. This CDR3 spans 15 amino acids. Germline CDR1 is MNHNS and CDR2 is SASEGT. The CDR3 is CASTPPGRTGNTIYF. The DNA of the CDR3 is TGTGCCAGCACCCCCCCGGGCAGAACTGGAAACACCATATATTTT.

The chain has TRBV5-5 and TRBJ1-2; 9 nucleotides align to TRBD1. Germline CDR1 is SGHKS and CDR2 is YYEKEE (reference sequence). Trimming cost V 3 bases and J 7 bases; bases outside gene matches: 1. The CDR3 runs 12 residues. The CDR3 sequence is CASSSDRGGYTF. CDR3 bases: TGTGCCAGCAGCTCGGACAGGGGTGGCTACACCTTC. The complete variable domain, with remaining parts taken from reference TRBV5-5 and TRBJ1-2, reads DAGVTQSPTHLIKTRGQQVTLRCSPISGHKSVSWYQQVLGQGPQFIFQYYEKEERGRGNFPDRFSARQFPNYSSELNVNALLLGDSALYLCASSSDRGGYTFGSGTRLTVV.

This clonotype is a singleton in its sample. An end of the junction differs from the germline gene, which may be a read error. This chain joins TRBV18 and TRBJ2-1, with D unresolved. Germline lookup yields CDR1 KGHSH and CDR2 LQKENI. CDR3 length: 13 residues. The chain's CDR3 is CASSLNKNLEQLF. As DNA, the CDR3 is TGTGCCAGCTCACTGAACAAAAATCTGGAGCAGTTGTTC.

This clonotype is termed medium-sized (0.01 to 0.1%). The gene calls are TRBV6-2 or TRBV6-3 and TRBJ2-7; D is uncertain. The CDR3 totals 11 residues. The V gene lost 2 bases and the J gene lost 3 bases, with 2 bases spanning the gap. Germline lookup yields CDR1 MNHEY and CDR2 SVGEGT. CDR3 protein: CASSYDYEQYF. The CDR3 DNA is TGTGCCAGCAGTTACGACTACGAGCAGTACTTC.

This clonotype was recorded at least ten times. The V and J genes are TRBV19 and TRBJ1-5; TRBD1 agrees at 7 bases. Germline CDR1 reads LNHDA; CDR2 reads SQIVND (reference sequence). The trim removed 3 bases at V and 5 bases at J, leaving 7 bases unmatched. The CDR3 sequence is 15 residues long. CDR3 nucleotide sequence: TGTGCCAGTAGTATGTCACAGGGGTCTTATCAGCCCCAGCATTTT. Translating gives CASSMSQGSYQPQHF.

This clonotype was seen more than once but under ten times. J is TRBJ2-2 and V is TRBV12-3 or TRBV12-4; D unclear. Trimming took off 5 bases at V and 8 bases at J, with 12 bases between the two ends. The CDR3 sequence is 13 residues long. The CDR3 nucleotides read TGTGCCAGCAGTCCCTTGATTGGGGGGGAGCTGTTTTTT. Its translation is CASSPLIGGELFF.

This chain connects TRBV3-1 to TRBJ2-1; D possibly matches TRBD1 or TRBD2 (5 bases each). V lost 4 bases and J lost 0, with 19 bases in between. The CDR3 loop spans 18 amino acids. Looked up from germline, CDR1 is LGHDT and CDR2 is YNNKEL (reference sequence). The CDR3: CASSPRDRGQSSYNEQFF. CDR3 sequence (DNA): TGTGCCAGCAGCCCAAGGGACCGGGGCCAAAGCTCCTACAATGAGCAGTTCTTC.

This clonotype counts as medium-sized (0.01 to 0.1%). The rearrangement uses TRBV6-5 and TRBJ2-7, with D hard to call. Trimming cost V 2 bases and J 0 bases, with 8 bases left between them. Germline loops: CDR1 MNHEY, CDR2 SVGAGI. The CDR3 contains 14 residues. Here the CDR3 DNA reads TGTGCCAGCAGTTACGAGTTAGGCTCCTACGAGCAGTACTTC. Translated: CASSYELGSYEQYF.

This clonotype was found once. This chain links TRBV20-1 with TRBJ2-5; TRBD2 aligns across 9 bases. The junction had 14 bases not matched to a gene; V was cut back by 5 bases and J by 4 bases. The CDR3 extends over 16 amino acids. CDR1 and CDR2 from the germline V gene are DFQATT and SNEGSKA (reference sequence). CDR3 residues: CSAGGGISGSGETQYF. CDR3 in DNA: TGCAGTGCTGGAGGTGGAATTAGCGGGAGTGGAGAGACCCAGTACTTC.

About this clonotype itself: Given a much more abundant clone one base away, this may be a read error. V usage is TRBV7-9 and J usage is TRBJ1-1; TRBD1 might be the D (6 bases). The V gene's germline CDR1 is SEHNR and CDR2 FQNEAQ (reference sequence). V dropped 5 bases and J dropped 5 bases, with 18 bases sitting between them. The CDR3 has 15 amino acids. CDR3 residues: CASSTPWGAQTEAFF. The CDR3, as DNA: TGTGCCAGCAGCACCCCTTGGGGGGCACAAACTGAAGCTTTCTTT.

The rearrangement joins TRBV24-1 to TRBJ2-2, with D perhaps given as TRBD1 or TRBD2 (5 bases each). The CDR3 is 16 amino acids. The ends were cut back, 7 bases at V and 4 bases at J, with 18 bases in the middle. CDR1 KGHDR and CDR2 SFDVKD come from the germline V gene. As DNA, the CDR3 is TGTGCCACCAGAGCCTGGACATCCGCGGGCACCGGGGAGCTGTTTTTT. This encodes CATRAWTSAGTGELFF.

Concerning this clonotype: Possible read error: a much larger clone is one base away. The chain has TRBV24-1 and TRBJ2-5, with D perhaps matching TRBD1 (6 bases). The V gene's germline CDR1 is KGHDR and CDR2 SFDVKD. The CDR3 runs to 13 residues. V was cut by 3 bases and J by 5 bases, with 9 bases left in between. The CDR3 sequence is CATSDQGLETQYF. CDR3 sequence (DNA): TGTGCCACCAGTGATCAGGGGCTGGAGACCCAGTACTTC.

This clonotype occurred many times. V is TRBV9 and J is TRBJ1-2, with D uncertain. Germline CDR1 is SGDLS and CDR2 is YYNGEE. V was pared by 0 bases and J by 5 bases, with 11 bases between. The CDR3 is 14 residues long. CDR3 protein: CASSVVGEGYGYTF. CDR3 sequence (DNA): TGTGCCAGCAGCGTAGTCGGGGAAGGGTATGGCTACACCTTC.

V gene TRBV9 combines with J gene TRBJ2-1; a weak D match, TRBD1 (6 bases). V was shortened by 3 bases and J by 7 bases, with 11 bases between the two germline ends. CDR3 length equals 13 residues. Germline V gene data show CDR1 as SGDLS and CDR2 as YYNGEE. The CDR3: CASSDHRENEQFF. DNA for the CDR3: TGTGCCAGCAGCGATCACAGGGAGAATGAGCAGTTCTTC.

The rearrangement uses TRBV11-2 and TRBJ2-4; D is unresolved. Germline lookup yields CDR1 SGHAT and CDR2 FQNNGV. There are 13 residues in the CDR3. V lost 4 bases and J lost 7, with 11 bases in between. Here the CDR3 reads CASSSSSGNIQYF. The CDR3 nucleotides are TGTGCCAGCAGCTCATCGAGTGGGAACATTCAGTACTTC.

About this clonotype itself: A read error is possible here, since a much larger clone lies one base away. The J gene is TRBJ1-5, the V gene TRBV6-1, with 7 bases that match TRBD1. The CDR3 spans 14 residues. V was pared by 10 bases and J by 4 bases, with 10 bases of the junction left unmatched. The V gene's germline CDR1 is MNHNS and CDR2 SASEGT. DNA of the CDR3: TGTGCCATCAGCCGGGACAGAGGGAATCAGCCCCAGCATTTT. Translating gives CAISRDRGNQPQHF.

This clonotype turned up a few times. CDR3 protein: CASSAGLASGSEETQYF. CDR3 DNA: TGTGCCAGCAGCGCGGGACTAGCGAGCGGTAGCGAAGAGACCCAGTACTTC. The chain couples TRBV11-3 to TRBJ2-5; 10 bases map to TRBD2. The CDR3 is made up of 17 amino acids. CDR1 and CDR2 (germline): SGHNT, YENEEA. V shed 5 bases, J shed 3 bases, and the junction held 12 bases outside the gene matches.

Many counts were recorded for this clonotype. The chain links TRBV19 to TRBJ2-2; possible D gene TRBD2, 6 bases. This CDR3 has 18 residues. CDR1 and CDR2 from the germline V gene are LNHDA and SQIVND (reference sequence). Trimming cost V 5 bases and J 7 bases, with 26 bases left between them. The CDR3 coding sequence is TGTGCCAGTAGTCTCAGGGATTTTCACGGGAGTTGGGTCGGGGAGCTGTTTTTT. It specifies CASSLRDFHGSWVGELFF.

This clonotype was seen repeatedly, ten times or more. The genes are TRBV7-2 and TRBJ2-7, with 10 bases matching TRBD2. The CDR3 covers 15 residues. CDR1 SGHTA and CDR2 FQGNSA come from the germline V gene. Germline trimming cut 1 base from V and 5 bases from J; bases unmatched to any gene: 5. The CDR3 loop reads CASSLEGTSVHEQYF. In DNA form, the CDR3 reads TGTGCCAGCAGCTTAGAGGGGACTAGCGTCCACGAGCAGTACTTC. Combining the CDR3 with reference TRBV7-2 and TRBJ2-7 gives the whole variable domain GAGVSQSPSNKVTEKGKDVELRCDPISGHTALYWYRQSLGQGLEFLIYFQGNSAPDKSGLPSDRFSAERTGGSVSTLTIQRTQQEDSAVYLCASSLEGTSVHEQYFGPGTRLTVT.

The chain has TRBV5-1 and TRBJ1-1, with TRBD1 identical over 7 bases. V dropped 0 bases and J dropped 5; count of bases not matched to a gene: 7. This CDR3 region has 15 residues. Germline lookup yields CDR1 SGHRS and CDR2 YFSETQ. Written as DNA, the CDR3 is TGCGCCAGCAGCTTGGCCTTGACAGGGACTACTGAAGCTTTCTTT. Translation gives CASSLALTGTTEAFF.

This chain links TRBV9 with TRBJ1-6; maybe TRBD1 (6 bases). The CDR3 is 15 residues long. Looked up from germline, CDR1 is SGDLS and CDR2 is YYNGEE. Trimming took 4 bases from V and 9 from J, leaving 17 bases between them. The CDR3 spells CASSFGGGTGSPLHF. In DNA form, the CDR3 reads TGTGCCAGCAGCTTCGGGGGCGGGACCGGTTCACCCCTCCACTTT.

There are a few counts of this clonotype. The chain combines TRBV5-5 with TRBJ2-7, with TRBD1 matching over 9 bases. Germline CDR1 SGHKS, CDR2 YYEKEE (reference sequence). The CDR3 extends over 15 amino acids. V was pared by 2 bases and J by 3 bases, with 6 bases of the junction left unmatched. This CDR3 is CASSFATGGIYEQYF. CDR3 DNA sequence: TGTGCCAGCAGCTTTGCGACAGGGGGGATCTACGAGCAGTACTTC.

This clonotype is a singleton in its sample. CDR3: CASSRHWDNTEAFF. In DNA form, the CDR3 reads TGTGCCAGCAGCCGGCACTGGGATAACACTGAAGCTTTCTTT. The chain carries TRBV3-1 and TRBJ1-1; no clear D gene. The germline CDR1 and CDR2 sequences are LGHDT and YNNKEL (reference sequence). The CDR3 is 14 amino acids. The V and J ends lost 4 bases and 2 bases respectively, with 11 bases between them.

This clonotype was recorded at least ten times. V usage is TRBV18 and J usage is TRBJ1-4; D uncertain. CDR3 length equals 12 residues. CDR1 KGHSH and CDR2 LQKENI come from the germline V gene. V was pared by 2 bases and J by 8 bases, with 6 bases between. The chain's CDR3 is CASSPGEEKLFF. The CDR3 nucleotides read TGTGCCAGCTCACCAGGAGAGGAAAAACTGTTTTTT.